This T cell receptor (beta chain) originates from a study of T-cell memory formation after mild COVID-19. At the level of the study: Largely, TCR clusters stayed within a single donor. General study findings and limits: Pre-infection memory already had some responding clones, implying cross-reactive memory joined. SARS-CoV-2 specificity of second-wave clones peaking day 37 was unconfirmed.

Notes on this clonotype: Its antigen is not identified.

The CDR3 runs to 13 residues. The V and J ends lost 8 bases and 6 bases respectively, with 11 bases between them. Using constant-segment primers, 5'RACE produced TCR alpha and TCR beta cDNA libraries carrying sample barcodes and UMIs. In TCRdb, the 5' RACE reads were re-called with MiXCR into one record per CDR3 protein. The sample has 350,000 to 500,000 distinct CDR3 sequences, about 25% seen once; the top ten hold approximately 14%. The genes are TRBV12-3 or TRBV12-4 and TRBJ1-6, with D tentatively TRBD1 (6 bases). The receptor was isolated from an adult woman who had mild COVID-19 (a few samples of this study predate the infection). Cell type and time point are not known. Sequenced input: PBMCs or a T cell subset sorted from them (not recorded which). The CDR3 bases are TGTGCCAGCTTGGGGGCGCGTAATTCACCCCTCCACTTT. It translates to CASLGARNSPLHF.